Below are 18 T cell receptor beta chains sequenced from a single sample in a study of cytomegalovirus exposure and HLA in healthy donors. Vbeta (60) and Jbeta (13) primers were used in the PCR. The method was immunoSEQ multiplex PCR; TCRdb's version includes in-frame clones alone and lacks a portion of them. The sample lists around 160,000 clones; 75% to 90% were seen once. Sequenced: PBMCs. The source of these receptors is a man aged 50-60 years in good health and CMV-seropositive.

The V and J genes are TRBV28 and TRBJ2-3; tentative D call: TRBD1 (6 bases). From germline, CDR1 is MDHEN and CDR2 SYDVKM. With 8 bases removed from V and 2 bases from J, the gap between germline ends came to 14 bases. This CDR3 spans 14 amino acids. The CDR3 loop is CASLTGRYTDTQYF. For the CDR3, the DNA is TGTGCCAGCCTAACAGGGAGATACACAGATACGCAGTATTTT.

CDR3 bases: TGTGCCAGCAGCGTACGGACCGGAACAGGGGTCCAAGAGACCCAGTACTTC. Its translation is CASSVRTGTGVQETQYF. The V call is TRBV7-9, the J call TRBJ2-5; 7 nucleotides line up with TRBD1. The CDR3 has 17 amino acids. Germline loops: CDR1 SEHNR, CDR2 FQNEAQ (reference sequence). J gave up 1 base and V 5 bases, and 13 bases lay outside the gene matches. Full variable domain (remainder filled in from reference TRBV7-9 and TRBJ2-5): DTGVSQNPRHKITKRGQNVTFRCDPISEHNRLYWYRQTLGQGPEFLTYFQNEAQLEKSRLLSDRFSAERPKGSFSTLEIQRTEQGDSAMYLCASSVRTGTGVQETQYFGPGTRLLVL.

J is TRBJ1-4 and V is TRBV6-6, with 8 nucleotides matching TRBD1. Germline V CDR1 and CDR2: MNHNY, SVGAGI (reference sequence). The V segment lost 6 bases and the J segment 8 bases; nucleotides outside the gene matches: 8. The CDR3 contains 14 residues. The chain's CDR3 is CASSGRGQGEKLFF. DNA for the CDR3: TGTGCCAGCAGCGGCAGGGGGCAGGGGGAAAAACTGTTTTTT.

The J gene is TRBJ1-1, the V gene TRBV29-1, with D maybe TRBD1 (5 bases). Trimming shortened V by 6 bases and J by 2 bases, and 10 bases separated the two germline ends. The CDR3 runs to 12 residues. CDR1 and CDR2 (germline): SQVTM, ANQGSEA. The CDR3: CSVTVGNTEAFF. DNA for the CDR3: TGCAGCGTGACAGTGGGCAACACTGAAGCTTTCTTT.

The CDR3 sequence: CASSLVGTENKYGYTF. The DNA of the CDR3 is TGTGCCAGCAGCTTGGTCGGGACAGAAAATAAATATGGCTACACCTTC. The rearrangement links TRBV5-6 to TRBJ1-2; TRBD1 matches at 7 bases. V lost 0 bases to trimming and J lost 5 bases; unmatched junction nucleotides: 10. The CDR3 loop spans 16 amino acids. Germline loops: CDR1 SGHDT, CDR2 YYEEEE.

The chain recombines TRBV27 with TRBJ1-2; D is ambiguous. This CDR3 is 13 amino acids long. Trimming took off 3 bases at V and 4 bases at J, with 9 bases between the two ends. The germline CDR1 and CDR2 sequences are MNHEY and SMNVEV (reference sequence). The chain's CDR3 is CASSFFSGYGYTF. CDR3 sequence (DNA): TGTGCCAGCAGTTTTTTTAGTGGCTATGGCTACACCTTC.

The rearrangement uses TRBV7-3 and TRBJ2-3; 9 nucleotides align to TRBD1. This CDR3 spans 13 amino acids. The V gene's germline CDR1 is SGHTA and CDR2 FQGTGA. The junction had 1 base not matched to a gene; V was cut back by 5 bases and J by 4 bases. The CDR3 protein is CASSTGGADTQYF. CDR3 in DNA: TGTGCCAGCAGCACAGGGGGCGCAGATACGCAGTATTTT.

The chain recombines TRBV6-6 with TRBJ1-1, with D perhaps TRBD1 (5 bases). Germline V gene data show CDR1 as MNHNY and CDR2 as SVGAGI (reference sequence). The length of the CDR3 is 15 residues. Between the trimmed V and J ends, which lost 0 bases and 1 base, there was a span of 9 bases. CDR3 nucleotides: TGTGCCAGCAGTTACTCGATTCAGGGGAACACTGAAGCTTTCTTT. Its translation: CASSYSIQGNTEAFF.

The chain combines TRBV29-1 with TRBJ2-1; 8 bases align to TRBD2. Germline values: CDR1 SQVTM, CDR2 ANQGSEA. J was trimmed by 2 bases and V by 0 bases; bases with no gene match: 9. The CDR3 sequence is 17 residues long. CDR3 region: CSVEDPIAGSPYNEQFF. The CDR3 bases are TGCAGCGTTGAAGACCCCATAGCGGGATCCCCCTACAATGAGCAGTTCTTC.

The rearrangement links TRBV4-1 to TRBJ2-6; D unresolved. Trimming took 1 base from V and 2 from J, leaving 12 bases between them. The CDR3 consists of 17 residues. Germline V gene data show CDR1 as MGHRA and CDR2 as YSYEKL. This chain's CDR3 is CASSQVGGAPGANVLTF. Written as DNA, the CDR3 is TGCGCCAGCAGCCAAGTCGGTGGAGCCCCTGGGGCCAACGTCCTGACTTTC.

The rearrangement uses TRBV18 and TRBJ2-7; TRBD2 matches 7 bases. The CDR3 totals 12 residues. Germline-derived CDR1 and CDR2 are KGHSH and LQKENI. V shed 5 bases and J 4 bases; nucleotides not matched to a gene: 2. The CDR3 sequence is CASSGGEYEQYF. CDR3 in DNA: TGTGCCAGCTCAGGGGGGGAATACGAGCAGTACTTC.

The chain is built from TRBV9 and TRBJ2-1; weak D call: TRBD1 (5 bases). CDR1 is SGDLS and CDR2 is YYNGEE in the germline V gene. The CDR3 totals 14 residues. Trimming pared 0 bases from V and 7 bases from J, leaving 11 bases between. The CDR3 sequence is CASSVARVGNEQFF. The CDR3 coding sequence is TGTGCCAGCAGCGTAGCCAGGGTCGGGAATGAGCAGTTCTTC. The variable domain in full, with the rest retrieved from reference TRBV9 and TRBJ2-1, is DSGVTQTPKHLITATGQRVTLRCSPRSGDLSVYWYQQSLDQGLQFLIQYYNGEERAKGNILERFSAQQFPDLHSELNLSSLELGDSALYFCASSVARVGNEQFFGPGTRLTVL.

The rearrangement joins TRBV9 to TRBJ2-7; 8 bases are a match to TRBD2. Germline CDR1 reads SGDLS; CDR2 reads YYNGEE. The CDR3 covers 14 residues. Losses at the gene ends were 1 base for V and 3 bases for J; bases not matched to a gene: 3. The CDR3 nucleotides are TGTGCCAGCAGCGTAAGCGGGGGCTTCTACGAGCAGTACTTC. Translation: CASSVSGGFYEQYF.

The chain recombines TRBV28 with TRBJ2-1; the match to TRBD2 covers 10 bases. Germline CDR1 and CDR2: MDHEN and SYDVKM. The CDR3 has 15 amino acids. J was trimmed by 7 bases and V by 2 bases; bases with no gene match: 5. The CDR3 region is CASSLASGGRNEQFF. Written as DNA, the CDR3 is TGTGCCAGCAGTTTAGCTAGCGGGGGTAGGAATGAGCAGTTCTTC.

V and J are TRBV7-6 and TRBJ2-7; tentatively, D is TRBD2 (5 bases). The germline V gene has CDR1 SGHVS and CDR2 FNYEAQ. V was clipped by 2 bases and J by 4 bases, with 6 bases between them. This CDR3 region has 12 residues. The CDR3 sequence: CASSLRGYEQYF. The CDR3 DNA follows: TGTGCCAGCAGCTTACGGGGATACGAGCAGTACTTC.

The gene calls are TRBV7-2 and TRBJ2-2; possibly TRBD1 for D (5 bases). Trimming took off 3 bases at V and 7 bases at J, with 12 bases between the two ends. Looked up from germline, CDR1 is SGHTA and CDR2 is FQGNSA. The CDR3 totals 14 residues. This CDR3 reads CASSLLGANGELFF. The CDR3 bases are TGTGCCAGCAGCTTGTTAGGGGCCAACGGGGAGCTGTTTTTT.

The chain carries TRBV19 and TRBJ2-7, with TRBD1 identical over 8 bases. J gave up 7 bases and V 5 bases, and 7 bases lay outside the gene matches. This CDR3 has 13 residues. Germline V gene data show CDR1 as LNHDA and CDR2 as SQIVND (reference sequence). The CDR3 DNA sequence: TGTGCCAGTAGTCGACAGGGGATGGTTGAGCAGTACTTC. It encodes CASSRQGMVEQYF.

The chain links TRBV6-1 to TRBJ1-1; 8 bases are a match to TRBD1. V was pared by 4 bases and J by 3 bases, with 16 bases of the junction left unmatched. The germline V gene has CDR1 MNHNS and CDR2 SASEGT. This CDR3 is 18 amino acids long. The CDR3 sequence is CASSGPRGQGKVDTEAFF. CDR3 DNA sequence: TGTGCCAGCAGTGGCCCCCGAGGACAGGGAAAGGTTGACACTGAAGCTTTCTTT.